This T cell receptor (beta chain) was recovered during a study of blood T cell repertoires in COVID-19. About the study: Some COVID-19 samples were acute and others convalescent; all came from the United States, Italy and Spain. In each case, the material was cDNA or gDNA derived from T cells, B-cell-depleted T cells, or PBMCs.

V trimming: 3 bases; J trimming: 10 bases; junction bases outside the gene matches: 4. Germline-derived CDR1 and CDR2 are SGHAT and FQNNGV. The CDR3 consists of 14 residues. In the source study's methods: The authors estimated nucleated cell counts from reference gene primer amplification. Sequencing was performed with immunoSEQ multiplex PCR; in TCRdb, only in-frame clones are kept and a portion is missing. V, J and clone size reflect that table, while D and trimming were determined from the DNA. The data show about 190,000 clones, approximately 86% seen once. The sequence was obtained from a man in his thirties or forties with acute or convalescent COVID-19. The chain has TRBV11-2 and TRBJ1-6; 9 nucleotides align to TRBD1. Sequenced input: peripheral blood. The CDR3 DNA follows: TGTGCCAGCAGCTTGCACAGGGGGCAATCACCCCTCCACTTT. This translates into CASSLHRGQSPLHF.